The subject of this entry is one T cell receptor (beta chain). Its specificity is not known. The sample originates from a study of OX40 agonist ivuxolimab in advanced cancers. Study-level information: Enrolled patients in dose escalation had cancers that were hepatocellular carcinoma, melanoma, renal cell or head and neck cancer. Partial responses were seen in three patients, one with hepatocellular carcinoma and two with cutaneous melanoma.

Points from the study as a whole: Among the lowest peripheral clonal expansion occurred in 0.1-3.0 mg/kg partial responders. Nonresponders included some who also had low normalized T-cell clonal expansion.

Sequencing used immunoSEQ multiplex PCR; TCRdb keeps in-frame clones, though not all of them. This table has about 76,000 clones, approximately 85% appearing once. V dropped 7 bases and J dropped 7 bases, with 29 bases sitting between them. Germline V gene sequence: CDR1 MNHGY, CDR2 SVAAGI. This CDR3 is 19 amino acids long. The clonotype was recovered from an adult with an advanced solid tumor such as melanoma, head and neck, liver or kidney cancer. V and J are TRBV6-9 and TRBJ1-6, with D tentatively TRBD1 (6 bases). The sequencing used CD4+ or CD8+ T cells sorted from blood, collected in a trial of the OX40 agonist ivuxolimab. CDR3 amino acids: CASKRATRDTTISNSPLHF. CDR3 sequence (DNA): TGTGCCAGCAAGAGGGCTACCCGGGACACAACCATTTCCAATTCACCCCTCCACTTT.